Below, 10 T cell receptor beta chains from the same sample are listed, as sequenced in a study of T cells after yellow fever vaccination. TCRdb independently ran MiXCR on the 5' RACE reads; one entry per CDR3 protein. The table shows about 350,000 distinct CDR3 sequences, with roughly 8.4% occurring only once. The starting material was PBMCs, obtained roughly seven weeks after the first yellow fever vaccination. These receptors originate from a man younger than 35 who received the YFV17D yellow fever vaccine.

This clonotype has a count of ten or more. This sequence joins TRBV5-1 and TRBJ2-5; D gene uncertain. Trimming shortened V by 0 bases and J by 1 base, and 7 bases separated the two germline ends. This CDR3 region has 14 residues. Germline loops: CDR1 SGHRS, CDR2 YFSETQ. CDR3 DNA: TGCGCCAGCAGCTTGGAACCCCCCCAAGAGACCCAGTACTTC. Amino acid sequence: CASSLEPPQETQYF.

This clonotype turned up a few times. The junction departs from the called germline gene at one end, perhaps through a read error. The genes are TRBV6-2 or TRBV6-3 and TRBJ1-1, with TRBD1 as a possible D gene (6 bases). The CDR3 consists of 14 residues. CDR1 MNHEY and CDR2 SVGEGT come from the germline V gene. The CDR3 nucleotides read TGTGCCAGCAGCCTAGACAGGACGAACACTGAAGCTGTCTTT. Translation: CASSLDRTNTEAVF.

This clonotype was counted between two and nine times. The V gene is TRBV10-3, the J gene TRBJ2-3, with D perhaps matching TRBD2 (5 bases). The CDR3 contains 14 residues. The V end lost 5 bases, the J end lost 0 bases, and 9 bases lay between the germline ends. Germline CDR1 ENHRY, CDR2 SYGVKD. The CDR3 here is CAISPRGSTDTQYF. The CDR3 DNA follows: TGTGCCATCAGTCCCCGCGGGAGCACAGATACGCAGTATTTT.

This clonotype was observed a few times. The chain uses TRBV4-2 and TRBJ1-1; no reliable D call. Trimming took off 0 bases at V and 9 bases at J, with 11 bases between the two ends. This CDR3 has 13 amino acids. Germline CDR1 and CDR2: LGHNA and YNFKEQ. The CDR3: CASSQEFMGKAFF. The CDR3 DNA is TGTGCCAGCAGCCAAGAATTTATGGGAAAAGCTTTCTTT.

This clonotype has more than one count but fewer than ten. This sequence joins TRBV12-3 or TRBV12-4 and TRBJ1-5; no reliable D call. V was cut by 5 bases and J by 8 bases, with 13 bases left in between. The CDR3 is 13 amino acids. The CDR3 protein is CASSPNTREPQHF. The CDR3 nucleotides are TGTGCCAGCAGTCCGAATACCCGGGAGCCCCAGCATTTT.

The V and J genes are TRBV6-1 and TRBJ1-1; 8 bases align to TRBD1. The V gene end was trimmed by 6 bases and the J gene end by 4 bases; junction bases not matched to a gene: 19. CDR3 length: 18 amino acids. Germline V lookup: CDR1 MNHNS, CDR2 SASEGT. The CDR3 region is CASSQTGFGRGPRTEAFF. The CDR3 region has the DNA TGTGCCAGCAGCCAAACGGGATTTGGCAGGGGGCCGCGCACTGAAGCTTTCTTT.

This clonotype was observed a handful of times. V usage is TRBV6-1 and J usage is TRBJ2-7; tentatively, D is TRBD1 (6 bases). Germline values: CDR1 MNHNS, CDR2 SASEGT. V lost 7 bases and J 7 bases, leaving 23 bases between the germline ends. CDR3 size: 15 residues. The CDR3 reads CASNRLTQGLGEQYF. In DNA, the CDR3 is TGTGCCAGCAACCGATTGACACAGGGCCTCGGGGAGCAGTACTTC.

The V call is TRBV10-2, the J call TRBJ2-7; no clear D gene. The CDR3 runs to 12 residues. Between the trimmed V and J ends, which lost 2 bases and 1 base, there was a span of 3 bases. CDR1 and CDR2 from the germline V gene are WSHSY and SAAADI. Here the CDR3 DNA reads TGCGCCAGCAGTGAGCGGTCCTACGAGCAGTACTTC. Its protein product is CASSERSYEQYF.

This clonotype showed up just a few times. The chain combines TRBV7-9 with TRBJ2-6, with D maybe TRBD1 (6 bases). Germline V gives CDR1 SEHNR, CDR2 FQNEAQ (reference sequence). CDR3 length: 16 residues. V lost 5 bases and J lost 0, with 11 bases in between. The CDR3 protein is CASSDRRSSGANVLTF. Written as DNA, the CDR3 is TGTGCCAGCAGCGACAGGCGGAGCTCTGGGGCCAACGTCCTGACTTTC.

CDR3 nucleotide sequence: TGTGCCAGCAGCTTATCCTCGGGACAGCCCTACAATGAGCAGTTCTTC. Translation: CASSLSSGQPYNEQFF. The rearrangement uses TRBV7-6 and TRBJ2-1; 7 bases are a match to TRBD1. V shed 2 bases, J shed 2 bases, and the junction held 6 bases outside the gene matches. The CDR3 is 16 amino acids. Germline assignment: CDR1 SGHVS and CDR2 FNYEAQ.